Shown below are 20 T cell receptor beta chains from a single sample sequenced in a study of Graves' ophthalmopathy and Graves' hyperthyroidism. Amplification targeted the TCR beta CDR3 regions, with RNA transcripts as the source material. Amplification began with first-round RT-PCR using HTBI primers, then second-round multiplex PCR was performed. TCRdb re-called the multiplex PCR reads through MiXCR, storing one row per CDR3 protein. This table has about 740,000 distinct CDR3 sequences, roughly 41% appearing once. Sequences were obtained from peripheral blood. The receptor set was obtained from an adult man with Graves' ophthalmopathy.

This clonotype was detected a few times. The chain carries TRBV2 and TRBJ2-7; TRBD2 agrees at 9 bases. The CDR3 loop spans 15 amino acids. Trimming took 6 bases from V and 2 from J; bases not matched to a gene: 8. Per germline, CDR1 SNHLY and CDR2 FYNNEI. CDR3 DNA sequence: TGTGCCAGCAGCGTAGGGGGCGGGAGGGCCTACGAGCAGTACTTC. Translated: CASSVGGGRAYEQYF.

This clonotype came up a few times. The V and J genes are TRBV7-2 and TRBJ2-7; no firm D call. The CDR3 covers 16 residues. Germline CDR1 SGHTA, CDR2 FQGNSA. V lost 5 bases, J lost 6 bases, and 23 bases lay in between. This CDR3 reads CASSHSLLGFSVEQYF. The CDR3, as DNA: TGTGCCAGCAGCCACTCACTGCTGGGGTTTTCAGTCGAGCAGTACTTC.

This clonotype was counted a few times. The CDR3 is CASSMIQFNQPQHF. In DNA form, the CDR3 reads TGTGCCAGTAGTATGATTCAGTTTAATCAGCCCCAGCATTTT. V and J are TRBV19 and TRBJ1-5; no reliable D call. Trimming cost V 3 bases and J 4 bases, with 10 bases left between them. This CDR3 comprises 14 residues. CDR1 and CDR2 from the germline V gene are LNHDA and SQIVND (reference sequence).

This clonotype was counted a single time. This rearrangement joins TRBV2 to TRBJ2-3; 7 bases fit TRBD2. With 6 bases clipped from V and 0 bases from J, the junction kept 6 bases outside the gene matches. The CDR3 runs 15 residues. Germline lookup yields CDR1 SNHLY and CDR2 FYNNEI. CDR3 in amino acids: CASSSSGISTDTQYF. The CDR3 DNA reads as TGTGCCAGCAGCTCGAGCGGGATCAGCACAGATACGCAGTATTTT.

This chain uses TRBV2 with TRBJ2-7; TRBD2 matches at 11 bases. CDR3 length: 16 amino acids. Germline CDR1 reads SNHLY; CDR2 reads FYNNEI. V shed 6 bases, J shed 3 bases, and the junction held 10 bases outside the gene matches. DNA of the CDR3: TGTGCCAGCAGCAGGGGCTCTAGCGGGGGGAACTACGAGCAGTACTTC. Translation: CASSRGSSGGNYEQYF.

The chain has TRBV7-9 and TRBJ1-6, with 9 bases fitting TRBD1. This CDR3 is built from 16 residues. The V gene's germline CDR1 is SEHNR and CDR2 FQNEAQ (reference sequence). Trimming cost V 6 bases and J 9 bases; bases outside gene matches: 12. As DNA, the CDR3 is TGTGCCAGCAGAAGGGGATCCGGGACAGGGCTTTCACCCCTCCACTTT. Protein: CASRRGSGTGLSPLHF. Filled out from reference TRBV7-9 and TRBJ1-6, the complete variable domain reads DTGVSQNPRHKITKRGQNVTFRCDPISEHNRLYWYRQTLGQGPEFLTYFQNEAQLEKSRLLSDRFSAERPKGSFSTLEIQRTEQGDSAMYLCASRRGSGTGLSPLHFGNGTRLTVT.

Concerning this clonotype: The junction departs from germline at one end; a sequencing error may be responsible. The chain joins TRBV10-3 to TRBJ1-1; no reliable D call. Germline V gives CDR1 ENHRY, CDR2 SYGVKD. The CDR3 covers 16 residues. CDR3 sequence: CASSLNHSVWDTEAFF. The CDR3 DNA sequence: TGTGCCAGCAGTCTCAATCATTCGGTGTGGGACACTGAAGCTTTCTTT.

This clonotype was recorded at least ten times. This sequence joins TRBV25-1 and TRBJ2-7; D ambiguous. There are 14 residues in the CDR3. Germline V gives CDR1 MGHDK, CDR2 SYGVNS. Trimming removed 3 bases from V and 4 bases from J, with 13 bases in between. The CDR3, as DNA: TGTGCCAGCAGTGACGTTAGGGTTGGGTACGAGCAGTACTTC. Protein sequence: CASSDVRVGYEQYF.

This clonotype has a handful of counts. An end of the junction differs from the germline gene, which may be a read error. V is TRBV24-1 and J is TRBJ2-2; 9 bases line up with TRBD1. This CDR3 spans 17 amino acids. Germline loops: CDR1 KGHDR, CDR2 SFDVKD. CDR3 in DNA: TGTGCCAGCAGTTACGTGGGACAGGGCTTAAACACCGGGGAGCTGTTTTTT. Translation: CASSYVGQGLNTGELFF.

A single count supports this clonotype. A clone one base away is much larger, so this may be a read error. The conserved closing phenylalanine or tryptophan is absent in this CDR3, likely reflecting a read error. This chain connects TRBV7-6 to TRBJ1-1; the D is unclear. This CDR3 is built from 14 residues. Trimming left V 5 bases short and J 2 bases short, with 12 bases between. Germline CDR1 and CDR2: SGHVS and FNYEAQ. The CDR3 DNA reads TGTGCCAGCAGCCAGCTGGTCAGAAACACTGAAGCTTTCCTT. This gives the protein CASSQLVRNTEAFL.

This clonotype was seen many times. V gene TRBV7-9 combines with J gene TRBJ2-7; TRBD2 might be the D (6 bases). V was clipped by 5 bases and J by 6 bases, with 11 bases between them. CDR3 size: 12 residues. Germline lookup yields CDR1 SEHNR and CDR2 FQNEAQ (reference sequence). The CDR3 is CASSAGRSEQYF. The DNA of the CDR3 is TGTGCCAGCAGCGCCGGGAGAAGCGAGCAGTACTTC.

This clonotype was seen a few times. The rearrangement uses TRBV29-1 and TRBJ2-7; D ambiguous. Trimming stripped 0 bases from V and 12 bases from J, with 12 bases between. This CDR3 has 11 amino acids. Germline V CDR1 and CDR2: SQVTM, ANQGSEA. Written as DNA, the CDR3 is TGCAGCGTTGAAGACCATCGAGACCGGTACTTC. Its protein is CSVEDHRDRYF.

This chain uses TRBV10-3 with TRBJ1-5; 8 bases are a match to TRBD1. Per the germline V gene, CDR1 is ENHRY and CDR2 is SYGVKD. Trimming took 10 bases from V and 1 from J; bases not matched to a gene: 6. This CDR3 region has 14 residues. The CDR3 bases are TGTGCCAACAATACAGGGGGGAGCAATCAGCCCCAGCATTTT. Translating gives CANNTGGSNQPQHF.

J is TRBJ2-7 and V is TRBV29-1; 11 nucleotides agree with TRBD1. CDR1 and CDR2 (germline): SQVTM, ANQGSEA. The CDR3 covers 14 residues. CDR3 DNA: TGCGCGAAATCGGGACAGGGGGTTGTGGGCGAGCAGTACTTC. Translation: CAKSGQGVVGEQYF.

The CDR3: CASLRGKNTEAFF. CDR3 DNA: TGTGCCAGCCTAAGGGGGAAGAACACTGAAGCTTTCTTT. The rearrangement uses TRBV2 and TRBJ1-1, with a weak D call TRBD1 (6 bases). Trimming cost V 8 bases and J 1 base, with 11 bases left between them. Looked up from germline, CDR1 is SNHLY and CDR2 is FYNNEI. The CDR3 sequence is 13 residues long.

V gene TRBV25-1 combines with J gene TRBJ1-5; possible D gene TRBD1, 6 bases. V was shortened by 5 bases and J by 5 bases, with 22 bases between the two germline ends. This CDR3 is 17 amino acids long. Germline V gene data show CDR1 as MGHDK and CDR2 as SYGVNS. CDR3 nucleotides: TGTGCCAGCAGTTCTGAAACCGGGACACGCTTCGATCAGCCCCAGCATTTT. This translates into CASSSETGTRFDQPQHF.

This clonotype was counted ten times or more. The V call is TRBV9, the J call TRBJ1-2; perhaps TRBD1 as D (6 bases). Germline V gene lookup returns CDR1 SGDLS and CDR2 YYNGEE. The CDR3 is made up of 15 amino acids. The ends were cut back, 0 bases at V and 4 bases at J, with 13 bases in the middle. CDR3 nucleotides: TGTGCCAGCAGCGTAGCCACGGGACATAGCTATGGCTACACCTTC. Its translation: CASSVATGHSYGYTF.

The count of this clonotype is one. A much more abundant neighbour one base away suggests this may be a read error. The J gene is TRBJ1-3, the V gene TRBV25-1, with 8 bases that match TRBD1. This CDR3 region has 16 residues. CDR1 MGHDK and CDR2 SYGVNS come from the germline V gene. The trim removed 6 bases at V and 4 bases at J, leaving 11 bases unmatched. Here the CDR3 reads CASSMTGAGGGNTIYF. The CDR3 DNA reads as TGTGCCAGCAGCATGACCGGGGCAGGGGGCGGAAACACCATATATTTT.

As concerns this clonotype: A much larger clone differs by one base, so this may be a read error. V gene TRBV11-1 combines with J gene TRBJ1-4, with 7 bases aligning to TRBD1. Germline values: CDR1 SGHAT, CDR2 FQDESV (reference sequence). This CDR3 region has 14 residues. The CDR3 bases are TGTGCCAGCAGCTGGGACAGTGGTAATGAAGAACTGTTTTTT. Its protein product is CASSWDSGNEELFF.

This clonotype was observed at least ten times. The chain couples TRBV2 to TRBJ2-5; tentatively, D is TRBD1 (5 bases). The length of the CDR3 is 13 residues. V was trimmed by 3 bases and J by 4 bases, leaving 9 bases between them. Per the germline V gene, CDR1 is SNHLY and CDR2 is FYNNEI. For the CDR3, the DNA is TGTGCCAGCAGTGATGCAGGGTCAGAGACCCAGTACTTC. Its protein product is CASSDAGSETQYF.